This entry lists 22 T cell receptor beta chains sequenced from one sample in a study of blood T cells in healthy people across ages. A second PCR, run for 7 to 11 cycles, used a sample-barcoded 5' primer plus a J-beta primer mix. MiXCR was run by TCRdb on the 5' RACE reads, yielding one entry per CDR3 protein. In the table there are hundreds of thousands of distinct CDR3 sequences, around 52% of which are singletons. Sample: blood. The receptors derive from a woman at least 80 years old in good health.

This chain links TRBV9 with TRBJ2-2; TRBD2 is a possible D gene (6 bases). V gave up 4 bases and J gave up 2 bases, with 15 bases separating them. This CDR3 has 16 residues. From germline, CDR1 is SGDLS and CDR2 YYNGEE. The CDR3 loop is CASSLRTGANTGELFF. CDR3 DNA sequence: TGTGCCAGCAGCTTACGAACGGGAGCTAACACCGGGGAGCTGTTTTTT.

Written as DNA, the CDR3 is TGTGCCAGCAGTGACCCCAGGGGGAGAGGGGACAATGAGCAGTTCTTC. Protein: CASSDPRGRGDNEQFF. This sequence joins TRBV28 and TRBJ2-1, with 7 bases fitting TRBD1. Germline V lookup: CDR1 MDHEN, CDR2 SYDVKM. V lost 5 bases, J lost 5 bases, and 12 bases stayed unmatched. The CDR3 runs 16 residues. The full variable domain, in which reference TRBV28 and TRBJ2-1 provide the parts outside the CDR3, is DVKVTQSSRYLVKRTGEKVFLECVQDMDHENMFWYRQDPGLGLRLIYFSYDVKMKEKGDIPEGYSVSREKKERFSLILESASTNQTSMYLCASSDPRGRGDNEQFFGPGTRLTVL.

This clonotype was detected a few times. The chain couples TRBV2 to TRBJ2-3; 7 nucleotides match TRBD2. This CDR3 region has 15 residues. Germline V gives CDR1 SNHLY, CDR2 FYNNEI. V shed 5 bases, J shed 3 bases, and the junction held 8 bases outside the gene matches. The CDR3 region is CASSSTGGTTDTQYF. CDR3 sequence (DNA): TGTGCCAGCAGTTCTACGGGGGGTACGACAGATACGCAGTATTTT.

The V and J genes are TRBV10-3 and TRBJ2-3; D is possibly TRBD2 (5 bases). V lost 8 bases and J lost 4, with 13 bases in between. Germline assignment: CDR1 ENHRY and CDR2 SYGVKD. The CDR3 has 13 amino acids. CDR3 residues: CAIGASRADTQYF. The CDR3 nucleotides read TGTGCCATCGGAGCTAGCCGAGCAGATACGCAGTATTTT.

The rearrangement links TRBV15 to TRBJ1-2, with D uncertain. The CDR3 has 14 residues. V gave up 0 bases and J gave up 7 bases, with 12 bases separating them. CDR1 is LNHNV and CDR2 is YYDKDF in the germline V gene (reference sequence). CDR3 protein: CATSRDPSAGGYTF. CDR3 DNA: TGTGCCACCAGCAGAGATCCCTCGGCTGGTGGCTACACCTTC.

A few counts support this clonotype. The CDR3 DNA reads as TGTGCCAGCAGCTTAAGAGGTGCGGGCGGTGACACTGAAGCTTTCTTT. It translates to CASSLRGAGGDTEAFF. The V gene is TRBV7-3, the J gene TRBJ1-1; D remains unclear. The CDR3 loop spans 16 amino acids. From germline, CDR1 is SGHTA and CDR2 FQGTGA. Trimming took 1 base from V and 3 from J, leaving 15 bases between them.

The chain uses TRBV20-1 and TRBJ2-1; 7 nucleotides agree with TRBD2. V shed 0 bases, J shed 0 bases, and the junction held 8 bases outside the gene matches. Germline CDR1 DFQATT, CDR2 SNEGSKA (reference sequence). The CDR3 is 17 amino acids. CDR3 coding DNA: TGCAGTGCTAGAGAACTCCGAGCTAGCGGCTCCTACAATGAGCAGTTCTTC. This codes for CSARELRASGSYNEQFF.

This clonotype has more than one count but fewer than ten. The gene calls are TRBV7-2 and TRBJ2-3, with 9 bases aligning to TRBD2. The CDR3 runs 15 residues. Germline V CDR1 and CDR2: SGHTA, FQGNSA. The trim removed 0 bases at V and 5 bases at J, leaving 3 bases unmatched. The CDR3 is CASSLASGGVDTQYF. Written as DNA, the CDR3 is TGTGCCAGCAGCTTAGCTAGCGGGGGAGTAGATACGCAGTATTTT.

This clonotype came up many times. J is TRBJ1-2 and V is TRBV5-1; TRBD1 aligns across 7 bases. This CDR3 has 15 amino acids. Germline trimming cut 0 bases from V and 2 bases from J; bases unmatched to any gene: 4. Germline CDR1 reads SGHRS; CDR2 reads YFSETQ. This CDR3 is CASSLVTGINYGYTF. The DNA of the CDR3 is TGCGCCAGCAGCTTGGTGACAGGGATCAACTATGGCTACACCTTC.

There are a few counts of this clonotype. This chain links TRBV12-3 or TRBV12-4 with TRBJ2-1, with 8 bases identical to TRBD1. The CDR3 sequence is 16 residues long. With 2 bases clipped from V and 2 bases from J, the junction kept 5 bases outside the gene matches. The CDR3 DNA sequence: TGTGCCAGCAGTTTAAGAGGGACAGGTGCCTACAATGAGCAGTTCTTC. Its translation is CASSLRGTGAYNEQFF.

This chain connects TRBV25-1 to TRBJ2-3; 9 nucleotides line up with TRBD2. The CDR3 spans 17 residues. Losses at the gene ends were 2 bases for V and 0 bases for J; bases not matched to a gene: 6. Germline CDR1 reads MGHDK; CDR2 reads SYGVNS. CDR3 in amino acids: CASSEAAGGFSTDTQYF. As DNA, the CDR3 is TGTGCCAGCAGTGAAGCGGCGGGGGGGTTTAGCACAGATACGCAGTATTTT. Combining the CDR3 with reference TRBV25-1 and TRBJ2-3 gives the whole variable domain EADIYQTPRYLVIGTGKKITLECSQTMGHDKMYWYQQDPGMELHLIHYSYGVNSTEKGDLSSESTVSRIRTEHFPLTLESARPSHTSQYLCASSEAAGGFSTDTQYFGPGTRLTVL.

There are many counts of this clonotype. V is TRBV10-3 and J is TRBJ2-1; 13 bases line up with TRBD2. CDR3 length: 15 amino acids. Germline CDR1 is ENHRY and CDR2 is SYGVKD. J gave up 2 bases and V 8 bases, and 3 bases lay outside the gene matches. The DNA of the CDR3 is TGTGCCATCCCACTAGCGGGGGGGACCTACAATGAGCAGTTCTTC. Its translation is CAIPLAGGTYNEQFF.

The chain couples TRBV5-6 to TRBJ2-5; D unresolved. Germline V gene sequence: CDR1 SGHDT, CDR2 YYEEEE. The length of the CDR3 is 11 residues. V was cut by 4 bases and J by 9 bases, with 10 bases left in between. CDR3 DNA: TGTGCCAGCAGCCTTGGACGCCCCCAGTACTTC. Residues: CASSLGRPQYF.

V gene TRBV29-1 combines with J gene TRBJ1-1, with a tentative D call TRBD1 (6 bases). Germline loops: CDR1 SQVTM, CDR2 ANQGSEA. CDR3 size: 12 residues. The V and J ends lost 4 bases and 5 bases respectively, with 11 bases between them. Written as DNA, the CDR3 is TGCAGCGTTGTAAGGGGGAAGACTGAAGCTTTCTTT. Translating it yields CSVVRGKTEAFF.

Concerning this clonotype: This CDR3 fails to terminate in the conserved phenylalanine or tryptophan, so it likely reflects a read error. The chain joins TRBV5-1 to TRBJ2-7, with TRBD1 as a possible D gene (6 bases). The germline gives CDR1 SGHRS, CDR2 YFSETQ. This CDR3 has 16 amino acids. With 1 base removed from V and 0 bases from J, the gap between germline ends came to 14 bases. CDR3 loop: CASSLLLTGNSYEQYS. For the CDR3, the DNA is TGCGCCAGCAGCTTGTTACTTACAGGGAACTCCTACGAGCAGTACAGC.

The gene calls are TRBV7-2 and TRBJ1-6; D remains ambiguous. V was shortened by 3 bases and J by 3 bases, with 9 bases between the two germline ends. Germline values: CDR1 SGHTA, CDR2 FQGNSA. The CDR3 has 15 residues. CDR3 sequence (DNA): TGTGCCAGCAGCTTGGGCAGACACTATAATTCACCCCTCCACTTT. Translation: CASSLGRHYNSPLHF. Filled out from reference TRBV7-2 and TRBJ1-6, the complete variable domain reads GAGVSQSPSNKVTEKGKDVELRCDPISGHTALYWYRQSLGQGLEFLIYFQGNSAPDKSGLPSDRFSAERTGGSVSTLTIQRTQQEDSAVYLCASSLGRHYNSPLHFGNGTRLTVT.

This sequence joins TRBV20-1 and TRBJ2-1; 9 positions agree with TRBD1. Germline CDR1 and CDR2: DFQATT and SNEGSKA (reference sequence). This CDR3 is built from 11 residues. The J segment lost 15 bases and the V segment lost 5 bases, leaving 8 bases of the junction unmatched. The CDR3 region has the DNA TGCAGTGCTGGGGACAGGGCCCTTGCGTTCTTC. Translation: CSAGDRALAFF.

This clonotype was recorded at least ten times. One base away lies a much larger clone, so this may be a sequencing read error. The chain recombines TRBV6-5 with TRBJ1-5, with unresolved D. CDR3 length: 14 residues. Trimming shortened V by 5 bases and J by 4 bases, and 12 bases separated the two germline ends. In germline, CDR1 is MNHEY, CDR2 SVGAGI. DNA of the CDR3: TGTGCCAGCAGTGACTATCAGACTAATCAGCCCCAGCATTTT. It specifies CASSDYQTNQPQHF.

Notes on this clonotype: A single base separates this from a much larger clone, so it may be a read error. V usage is TRBV11-2 and J usage is TRBJ2-5; weak D call: TRBD1 (5 bases). V was cut by 2 bases and J by 11 bases, with 18 bases left in between. The CDR3 loop spans 14 amino acids. Germline lookup yields CDR1 SGHAT and CDR2 FQNNGV. The CDR3 bases are TGTGCCAGCAGCTTAATTGGGGCCTCCAATGAGCAGTACTTC. Protein sequence: CASSLIGASNEQYF.

This clonotype was observed a handful of times. V usage is TRBV5-1 and J usage is TRBJ2-1; D is uncertain. This CDR3 comprises 12 residues. Germline CDR1 SGHRS, CDR2 YFSETQ. Trimming removed 0 bases from V and 12 bases from J, with 10 bases in between. In DNA, the CDR3 is TGCGCCAGCAGCTTGGACCGTTGTGGGCAGTTCTTC. Translating it yields CASSLDRCGQFF.

This clonotype appeared many times. V gene TRBV12-3 or TRBV12-4 combines with J gene TRBJ2-1; D may be TRBD1 or TRBD2 (5 bases each). The CDR3 totals 12 residues. V was clipped by 7 bases and J by 5 bases, with 9 bases between them. The CDR3 sequence is CASTGRNNEQFF. In nucleotides, the CDR3 is TGTGCCAGCACAGGGAGAAACAATGAGCAGTTCTTC.

The chain joins TRBV7-8 to TRBJ2-1, with D possibly matching TRBD2 (5 bases). Trimming took off 2 bases at V and 5 bases at J, with 10 bases between the two ends. From germline, CDR1 is SGHVS and CDR2 FQNEAQ. This CDR3 region has 14 residues. This CDR3 reads CASSLSRTHNEQFF. In DNA, the CDR3 is TGTGCCAGCAGCTTAAGCCGGACTCACAATGAGCAGTTCTTC.